This is a list of T cell receptor beta chains from one sample in a study of blood T cells in healthy people across ages. TCRdb re-called the 5' RACE reads with MiXCR, one entry per CDR3 protein. The sample records about 1.5 million distinct CDR3 sequences, 35% to 45% being singletons. Sequencing was done on a sample of blood. The receptors were gathered from a woman younger than 30 in good health. CDR3s include the opening cysteine and the closing phenylalanine or tryptophan. A D gene is named only where the DNA matches it firmly. Not all rows give a size; the values are once, few, many and, for expanded clones, a class.

-,TRBD1,TRBV6-2/TRBV6-3,TRBJ2-7,TGTGCCAGCAGTTACCGACAGGGCGATATCTACGAGCAGTACTTC,CASSYRQGDIYEQYF
-,-,TRBV4-3,TRBJ2-5,TGCGCCAGCAGCCAAGATCCTCAGGGCCAAGGGACCCAGTACTTC,CASSQDPQGQGTQYF
-,TRBD1,TRBV4-1,TRBJ2-5,TGCGCCAGCAGCCAGACAACAGGGGATCAAGAGACCCAGTACTTC,CASSQTTGDQETQYF
-,TRBD2,TRBV10-3,TRBJ2-7,TGTGCCATCAGTGAGGGGACTAGGCCCCTGGAGCAGTACTTC,CAISEGTRPLEQYF
few,-,TRBV9,TRBJ2-5,TGTGCCAGCAGCGTAGCTGGACTACAAGAGACCCAGTACTTC,CASSVAGLQETQYF
many,-,TRBV29-1,TRBJ2-1,TGCAGCTATCGGGGGTCGAGCTCCTACAATGAGCAGTTCTTC,CSYRGSSSYNEQFF
-,-,TRBV6-1,TRBJ1-4,TGTGCCAGCAGCCGAACTCTCGGACTTGCAACTAATGAAAAACTGTTTTTT,CASSRTLGLATNEKLFF
-,TRBD2,TRBV12-5,TRBJ2-2,TGTGCTAGTGGTTTGTACAGCGGGGGGGCTTACACCGGGGAGCTGTTTTTT,CASGLYSGGAYTGELFF
few,TRBD2,TRBV5-1,TRBJ2-1,TGCGCCAGCAGCCCCTATAGCGGGGCGAGAAATGAGCAGTTCTTC,CASSPYSGARNEQFF
-,-,TRBV20-1,TRBJ2-5,TGCAGCAACGCCAGGGGCGGGGACTACAATGAGCAGTACTTC,CSNARGGDYNEQYF
few,-,TRBV5-1,TRBJ2-5,TGCGCCAGCAGATCAATCACAGGTGAAGAGACACAGTACTTC,CASRSITGEETQYF
-,-,TRBV5-4,TRBJ2-3,TGTGCCAGCAGCTTGATCGCGGACAGCACAGATACGCAGTATTTT,CASSLIADSTDTQYF
few,-,TRBV20-1,TRBJ2-4,TGCAGTGCTTGGCTAGCAGACAGTTTAAGCAAAAACATTCAGTACTTC,CSAWLADSLSKNIQYF
-,-,TRBV12-3/TRBV12-4,TRBJ1-5,TGTGCCAGCAGTTCCTCGGGCGGGGTGCTACGGGGTCAGCCCCGGCATTTT,CASSSSGGVLRGQPRHF
many,-,TRBV7-2,TRBJ2-3,TGTGCCAGCAGCTCTTCAAGGGGAGATACGCAGTATTTT,CASSSSRGDTQYF
-,-,TRBV29-1,TRBJ1-3,TGCAGCGGCCGAGAGACAGGCTCTGGAAACACCATATATTTT,CSGRETGSGNTIYF
many,-,TRBV20-1,TRBJ2-7,TGCAGTGCTAGGGATAGCGTGTCCTACGAGCAGTACTTC,CSARDSVSYEQYF
-,-,TRBV27,TRBJ2-2,TGTGCCAGCAGTTTATTCGGACATGAAACCGGGGAGCTGTTTTTT,CASSLFGHETGELFF
-,-,TRBV14,TRBJ1-6,TGTGCCAGCAGCCAGGGGGTTACTTATTCACCCCTCCACTTT,CASSQGVTYSPLHF
-,TRBD2,TRBV28,TRBJ2-1,TGTGCCAGCAGTTTTGTGACTAGCGGGATCAATGAGCAGTTCTTC,CASSFVTSGINEQFF
-,-,TRBV6-5,TRBJ1-1,TGTGCCAGCAGTTACTCTCGGGTCAAGAACACTGAAGCTTTCTTT,CASSYSRVKNTEAFF
-,TRBD1,TRBV4-3,TRBJ2-7,TGCGCCAGCAGCCAAGCCGGACAGGGGTCCTACGAGCAGTACTTC,CASSQAGQGSYEQYF
-,-,TRBV30,TRBJ2-1,TGTGCCTGGTGCTCGCTAGAAAGGAATGAGCAGTTCTTC,CAWCSLERNEQFF
-,TRBD2,TRBV7-9,TRBJ2-1,TGTGCCAGCAGCCCTCCAGCGGGGGGGCCTAATGAGCAGTTCTTC,CASSPPAGGPNEQFF
once,TRBD1,TRBV19,TRBJ2-7,TGTGCCAGTAGTAAGGACAGGGGAAGCTCCTACAATGAGCAGTACTTC,CASSKDRGSSYNEQYF
few,-,TRBV27,TRBJ2-7,TGTGCCAGCAGTTTAATGTGGGGCGAGCAGTACTTC,CASSLMWGEQYF
few,-,TRBV7-2,TRBJ1-5,TGTGCCAGCAGCCCAGAGTCGGGGATATGGCAGCCCCAGCATTTT,CASSPESGIWQPQHF
-,TRBD2,TRBV5-1,TRBJ2-1,TGCGCCAGCAGCCGGATAGCGGGGGGGACCAATGAGCAGTTCTTC,CASSRIAGGTNEQFF
few,-,TRBV6-5,TRBJ1-6,TGTGCCAGCCGGACCGACGGGAATTCACCCCTCCACTTT,CASRTDGNSPLHF
-,TRBD1,TRBV7-2,TRBJ2-1,TGTGCCAGCAGCCCGGACAGGCAGCCCTACAATGAGCAGTTCTTC,CASSPDRQPYNEQFF
-,-,TRBV5-1,TRBJ2-1,TGCGCCAGCAGCTTGGTAGGGGCCCACAGTGAGCAGTTCTTC,CASSLVGAHSEQFF
few,-,TRBV12-3/TRBV12-4,TRBJ2-5,TGTGCCAGCAGTCCGCGGGGTCGGGGGGAGACCCAGTACTTC,CASSPRGRGETQYF
-,-,TRBV29-1,TRBJ2-2,TGCAGCGTTTCCCAATCCTCCGGGGAGCTGTTTTTT,CSVSQSSGELFF
-,TRBD2,TRBV9,TRBJ2-3,TGTGCCAGCAGCCTCGCTAGCGGGAGGGCCAGAACAGATACGCAGTATTTT,CASSLASGRARTDTQYF
few,TRBD1,TRBV20-1,TRBJ2-1,TGCAGTGCTAGAGATAAACAGGGGATAGGAAATGAGCAGTTCTTC,CSARDKQGIGNEQFF
few,-,TRBV29-1,TRBJ2-5,TGCAGCGTTGGTCTAGTCGACTATGAGCAGTACTTC,CSVGLVDYEQYF
-,TRBD2,TRBV29-1,TRBJ2-7,TGCAGCGTTGCCCTTCGACTAGCGGGCTACGAGCAGTACTTC,CSVALRLAGYEQYF
few,-,TRBV20-1,TRBJ2-3,TGCAGTGCTCAGACAGGATTACGATCTTTTAGCACAGATACGCAGTATTTT,CSAQTGLRSFSTDTQYF
-,-,TRBV7-9,TRBJ2-5,TGTGCCAGCAGCACGACAGGAGGAGAGACCCAGTACTTC,CASSTTGGETQYF
-,TRBD1,TRBV7-9,TRBJ1-1,TGTGCCAGCAGCCAGACAGGGGGCATGGGCACTGAAGCTTTCTTT,CASSQTGGMGTEAFF
-,-,TRBV6-1,TRBJ2-3,TGTGCCAGCAGTGAAAGGTCGCAGTCGAGCTTTGGACTTACGCAGTATTTT,CASSERSQSSFGLTQYF
few,-,TRBV12-3/TRBV12-4,TRBJ1-2,TGTGCCAGCGGACGGATGATGCAACCTAACTATGGCTACACCTTC,CASGRMMQPNYGYTF
few,TRBD1,TRBV5-6,TRBJ1-2,TGTGCCAGCAGCACCGAGAAGGGACAGGGGGCCCCTAACTATGGCTACACCTTC,CASSTEKGQGAPNYGYTF
-,TRBD2,TRBV20-1,TRBJ2-7,TGCAGTGCTAGGACCGGACTAGCGGATTCCTACAATGAGCAGTACTTC,CSARTGLADSYNEQYF
few,-,TRBV7-2,TRBJ1-2,TGTGCCAGCAGCTTTGAACGCGTTTCTGGCTACACCTTC,CASSFERVSGYTF
-,-,TRBV6-1,TRBJ2-7,TGTGCCACCTCAACGGGTGTTTCCTACGAGCAGTACTTC,CATSTGVSYEQYF